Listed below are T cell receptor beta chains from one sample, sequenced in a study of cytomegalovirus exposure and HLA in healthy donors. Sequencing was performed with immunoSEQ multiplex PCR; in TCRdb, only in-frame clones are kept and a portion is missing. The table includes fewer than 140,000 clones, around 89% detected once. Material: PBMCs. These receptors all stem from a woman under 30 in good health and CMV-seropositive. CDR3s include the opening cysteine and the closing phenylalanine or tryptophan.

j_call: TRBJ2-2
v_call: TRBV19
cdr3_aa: CASKDRITGELFF

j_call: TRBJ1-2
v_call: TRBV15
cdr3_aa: CATSTLDSLNYGYTF

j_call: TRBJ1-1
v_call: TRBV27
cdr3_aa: CASSWTGRTEAFF

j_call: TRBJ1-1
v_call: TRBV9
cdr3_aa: CASSPGNTEAFF

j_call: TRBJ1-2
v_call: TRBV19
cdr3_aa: CASSILQGSSNYGYTF

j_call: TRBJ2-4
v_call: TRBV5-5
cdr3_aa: CASSITVRLAGGSKNIQYF

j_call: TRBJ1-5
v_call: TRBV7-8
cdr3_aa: CASSHRDRGHQPQHF

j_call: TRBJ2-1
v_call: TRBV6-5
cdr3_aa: CASSYIQHNEQFF

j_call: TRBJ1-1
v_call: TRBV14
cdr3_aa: CASSLGRNTEAFF

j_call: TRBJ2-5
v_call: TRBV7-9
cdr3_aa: CASSLSQLQETQYF

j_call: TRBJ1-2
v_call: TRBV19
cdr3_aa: CASYTGSYGYTF

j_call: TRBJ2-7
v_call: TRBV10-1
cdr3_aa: CASSEEGDGTYEQYF

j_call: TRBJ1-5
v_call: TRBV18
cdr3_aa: CASSPQANQPQHF

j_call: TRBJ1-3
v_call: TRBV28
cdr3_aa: CASSVHQGGNTIYF

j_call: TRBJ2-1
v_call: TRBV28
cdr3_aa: CASLSGGAYNEQFF

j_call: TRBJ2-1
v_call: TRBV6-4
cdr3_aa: CASSDSGTSSDEQFF

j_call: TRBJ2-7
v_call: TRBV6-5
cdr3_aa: CASSYGQEAYEQYF

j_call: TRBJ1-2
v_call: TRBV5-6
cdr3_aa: CASSHSYGYTF

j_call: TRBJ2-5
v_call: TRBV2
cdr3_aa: CASTELRQETQYF

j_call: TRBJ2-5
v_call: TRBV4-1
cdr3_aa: CASSQGQRGFETQYF

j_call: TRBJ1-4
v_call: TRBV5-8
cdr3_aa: CASSLVQQDEKLFF

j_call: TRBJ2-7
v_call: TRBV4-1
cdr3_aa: CASSQAKRGGAYEQYF

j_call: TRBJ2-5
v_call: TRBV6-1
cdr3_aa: CASSGRTGNQETQYF

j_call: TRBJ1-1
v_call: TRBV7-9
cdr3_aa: CASSLGQVNTEAFF

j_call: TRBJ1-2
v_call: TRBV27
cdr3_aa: CASSYSSGYGYTF

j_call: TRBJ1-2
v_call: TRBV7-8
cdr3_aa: CASSLGTERAYGYTF

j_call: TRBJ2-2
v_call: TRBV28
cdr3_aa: CASSLGQYTGELFF

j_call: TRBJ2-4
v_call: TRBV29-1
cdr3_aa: CSVEDARGAAKNIQYF

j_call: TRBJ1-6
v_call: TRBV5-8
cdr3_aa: CASTDRGASPLHF

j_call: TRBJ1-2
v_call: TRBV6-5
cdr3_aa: CASSYEGNANYGYTF

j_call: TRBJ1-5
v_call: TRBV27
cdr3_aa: CASSPGQGWSNQPQHF

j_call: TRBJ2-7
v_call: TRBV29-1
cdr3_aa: CSVSTGGYEQYF

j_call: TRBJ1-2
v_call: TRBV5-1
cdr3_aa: CASSLLSSGDNYGYTF

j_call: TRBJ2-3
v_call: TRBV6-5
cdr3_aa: CASSYYSGKIDTQYF

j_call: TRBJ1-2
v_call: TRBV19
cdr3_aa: CASSIIYRNNYGYTF

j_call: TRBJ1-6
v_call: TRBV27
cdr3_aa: CASSLNSGFGPLHF

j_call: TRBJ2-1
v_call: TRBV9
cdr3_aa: CASSNGHGSHNEQFF

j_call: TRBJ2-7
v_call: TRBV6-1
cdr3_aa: CASSEAGPSSYEQYF

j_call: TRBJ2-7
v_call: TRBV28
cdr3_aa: CASSAPVPDRQALDEQYF

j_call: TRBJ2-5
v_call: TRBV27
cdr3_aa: CASSFLQETQYF

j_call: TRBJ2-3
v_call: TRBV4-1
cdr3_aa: CASSQVGDYGDTQYF

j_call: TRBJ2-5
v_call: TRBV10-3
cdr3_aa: CAISVRGETQYF

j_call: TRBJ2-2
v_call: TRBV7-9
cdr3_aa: CASRPDRGRTGELFF

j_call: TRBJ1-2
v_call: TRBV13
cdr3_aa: CASSSTAYGYTF

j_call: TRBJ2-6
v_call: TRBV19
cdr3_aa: CASSAFSGFAGANVLTF

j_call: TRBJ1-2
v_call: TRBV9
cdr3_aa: CASSGDRAGYTF